One and the same sample provided the 20 T cell receptor beta chains below, sequenced in a study of blood T cell repertoires in COVID-19. Libraries were prepared by immunoSEQ multiplex PCR; TCRdb keeps only in-frame clonotypes and omits some of them. In the table there are around 180,000 clones, more than 75% of which are singletons. The sequenced sample consisted of PBMCs or T cells enriched from blood (not recorded which). The origin of the receptors is a woman between 45 and 65 years old with acute COVID-19.

This rearrangement joins TRBV4-1 to TRBJ2-2; 8 bases are shared with TRBD1. V dropped 0 bases and J dropped 1; count of bases not matched to a gene: 4. In germline, CDR1 is MGHRA, CDR2 YSYEKL. The CDR3 length is 17 residues. CDR3 DNA sequence: TGCGCCAGCAGCCAAGAGGGCAGGGGGCGGAACACCGGGGAGCTGTTTTTT. It yields the protein CASSQEGRGRNTGELFF.

About this clone itself: The sample holds other DNA sequences that translate to the same CDR3. V is TRBV3-1 (or the pseudogene TRBV3-2) and J is TRBJ1-1, with TRBD1 matching over 9 bases. The V and J ends lost 4 bases and 1 base, in that order; junction bases with no gene match: 4. The CDR3 contains 15 residues. Germline assignment: CDR1 LGHDT and CDR2 YNNKEL (reference sequence). CDR3 in DNA: TGTGCCAGCAGCCTAGGGACAGGGAGGAACACTGAAGCTTTCTTT. Its translation is CASSLGTGRNTEAFF.

The rearrangement joins TRBV7-2 to TRBJ2-3; TRBD2 matches at 8 bases. The CDR3 has 17 residues. Trimming removed 3 bases from V and 3 bases from J; junction bases left unmatched: 11. Germline V gene lookup returns CDR1 SGHTA and CDR2 FQGNSA. The CDR3 loop reads CASSLSGAGGATDTQYF. CDR3 DNA: TGTGCCAGCAGCTTGTCAGGGGCCGGGGGGGCAACAGATACGCAGTATTTT.

The V and J genes are TRBV6-5 and TRBJ2-1; D is uncertain. The CDR3 length is 15 residues. The V and J ends lost 8 bases and 6 bases respectively, with 20 bases between them. CDR1 MNHEY and CDR2 SVGAGI come from the germline V gene. The CDR3 loop reads CASPSGSAYSNEQFF. DNA for the CDR3: TGTGCCAGCCCCTCCGGGTCCGCTTACTCCAATGAGCAGTTCTTC.

The J gene is TRBJ1-4, the V gene TRBV25-1, with a possible D match to TRBD1 (6 bases). The germline V gene has CDR1 MGHDK and CDR2 SYGVNS. V lost 2 bases and J lost 7, with 11 bases in between. This CDR3 comprises 14 residues. For the CDR3, the DNA is TGTGCCAGCAGTGAACAGGAAGGGGGTGAAAAACTGTTTTTT. Protein product: CASSEQEGGEKLFF.

This clone appeared a few times. V is TRBV4-2 and J is TRBJ2-3; 10 bases match TRBD2. Looked up from germline, CDR1 is LGHNA and CDR2 is YNFKEQ. The length of the CDR3 is 17 residues. The V segment lost 1 base and the J segment 5 bases; nucleotides outside the gene matches: 9. The CDR3 DNA reads TGTGCCAGCAGCCAAGTGAGCGGGGGGGCTATAGGAGATACGCAGTATTTT. Encoded protein: CASSQVSGGAIGDTQYF.

This rearrangement joins TRBV19 to TRBJ1-2, with unresolved D. V was cut by 7 bases and J by 6 bases, with 9 bases left in between. Looked up from germline, CDR1 is LNHDA and CDR2 is SQIVND (reference sequence). CDR3 length equals 11 residues. The chain's CDR3 is CASTPGDGYTF. In DNA, the CDR3 is TGTGCCAGTACCCCCGGGGATGGCTACACCTTC.

V gene TRBV28 combines with J gene TRBJ2-3, with D hard to call. The CDR3 has 14 residues. Trimming left V 2 bases short and J 2 bases short, with 8 bases between. Germline V CDR1 and CDR2: MDHEN, SYDVKM. CDR3: CASSLGSDTDTQYF. CDR3 sequence (DNA): TGTGCCAGCAGTTTAGGCAGTGACACAGATACGCAGTATTTT. Complete variable domain (other parts from reference TRBV28 and TRBJ2-3): DVKVTQSSRYLVKRTGEKVFLECVQDMDHENMFWYRQDPGLGLRLIYFSYDVKMKEKGDIPEGYSVSREKKERFSLILESASTNQTSMYLCASSLGSDTDTQYFGPGTRLTVL.

The CDR3 here is CASTGGGGTGELFF. CDR3 nucleotides: TGCGCCAGTACAGGGGGGGGCGGCACCGGGGAGCTGTTTTTT. This sequence joins TRBV10-1 and TRBJ2-2; D may be TRBD1 (8 bases). CDR1 WNHNN and CDR2 SYGVQD come from the germline V gene (reference sequence). The V and J ends lost 9 bases and 4 bases respectively, with 15 bases between them. This CDR3 comprises 14 residues.

The J gene is TRBJ2-3, the V gene TRBV28; perhaps TRBD2 as D (5 bases). The V gene lost 7 bases and the J gene lost 4 bases, with 12 bases spanning the gap. The CDR3 runs to 13 residues. Per the germline V gene, CDR1 is MDHEN and CDR2 is SYDVKM. As DNA, the CDR3 is TGTGCCAGCACCGACGGGGTAGCAGATACGCAGTATTTT. This gives the protein CASTDGVADTQYF.

The chain links TRBV6-5 to TRBJ2-1, with unresolved D. Germline V CDR1 and CDR2: MNHEY, SVGAGI. The CDR3 length is 13 residues. V was cut by 0 bases and J by 10 bases, with 10 bases left in between. The CDR3: CASSYSASGEQFF. The CDR3 nucleotides are TGTGCCAGCAGTTACTCCGCCTCAGGAGAGCAGTTCTTC.

The rearrangement links TRBV5-5 to TRBJ1-1; D call uncertain. The CDR3 is 13 residues long. The V and J ends lost 6 bases and 2 bases respectively, with 11 bases between them. Germline lookup yields CDR1 SGHKS and CDR2 YYEKEE (reference sequence). CDR3 sequence reads: CASMLELNTEAFF. DNA for the CDR3: TGTGCCAGCATGCTTGAGCTAAACACTGAAGCTTTCTTT. Together with reference TRBV5-5 and TRBJ1-1, the CDR3 gives the full variable domain: DAGVTQSPTHLIKTRGQQVTLRCSPISGHKSVSWYQQVLGQGPQFIFQYYEKEERGRGNFPDRFSARQFPNYSSELNVNALLLGDSALYLCASMLELNTEAFFGQGTRLTVV.

The V call is TRBV10-1, the J call TRBJ1-1, with 7 bases lining up with TRBD1. Germline V gene lookup returns CDR1 WNHNN and CDR2 SYGVQD (reference sequence). This CDR3 contains 13 residues. V dropped 0 bases and J dropped 5; count of bases not matched to a gene: 0. CDR3 sequence (DNA): TGCGCCAGCAGTGAGTCCAGGGGGACTGAAGCTTTCTTT. It specifies CASSESRGTEAFF.

The genes are TRBV28 and TRBJ2-4, with a weak D call TRBD1 (6 bases). The CDR3 runs to 16 residues. CDR1 MDHEN and CDR2 SYDVKM come from the germline V gene. With 2 bases removed from V and 1 base from J, the gap between germline ends came to 12 bases. The CDR3 DNA follows: TGTGCCAGCAGTTTACCAGGGGCTATGGCCAAAAACATTCAGTACTTC. This codes for CASSLPGAMAKNIQYF.

This clone showed up just a few times. This sequence joins TRBV7-9 and TRBJ1-6; D may be TRBD1 (6 bases). Looked up from germline, CDR1 is SEHNR and CDR2 is FQNEAQ (reference sequence). The length of the CDR3 is 16 residues. V lost 4 bases to trimming and J lost 6 bases, with 16 bases between them. CDR3 nucleotides: TGTGCCAGCAGCTCGTCAGCAGGGGAGGGTAATTCACCCCTCCACTTT. Its translation: CASSSSAGEGNSPLHF.

The V call is TRBV7-9, the J call TRBJ2-1; maybe TRBD1 (6 bases). This CDR3 comprises 12 residues. Per the germline V gene, CDR1 is SEHNR and CDR2 is FQNEAQ (reference sequence). Trimming removed 5 bases at V and 10 bases at J, with 12 bases between. CDR3 sequence reads: CASSIQGMEQFF. CDR3 in DNA: TGTGCCAGCAGCATACAGGGAATGGAGCAGTTCTTC.

The chain has TRBV11-1 and TRBJ2-7; the D is unclear. V was cut by 5 bases and J by 1 base, with 9 bases left in between. The CDR3 is made up of 13 amino acids. The germline gives CDR1 SGHAT, CDR2 FQDESV (reference sequence). The CDR3 protein is CASSNGRSYEQYV. CDR3 in DNA: TGTGCCAGCAGCAACGGCAGGTCCTACGAGCAGTACGTC.

The rearrangement uses TRBV28 and TRBJ1-5, with D possibly matching TRBD1 (5 bases). V dropped 7 bases and J dropped 2 bases, with 12 bases sitting between them. Germline values: CDR1 MDHEN, CDR2 SYDVKM. The CDR3 covers 14 residues. CDR3 in DNA: TGTGCCAGCACTTCGGGGGGTCGCAATCAGCCCCAGCATTTT. It encodes CASTSGGRNQPQHF.

This clone was found once. The V gene is TRBV28, the J gene TRBJ1-5, with D maybe TRBD1 (6 bases). The CDR3 contains 13 residues. CDR1 and CDR2 from the germline V gene are MDHEN and SYDVKM. V lost 6 bases to trimming and J lost 1 base, with 7 bases between them. CDR3 residues: CASRGGSNQPQHF. The CDR3 nucleotides are TGTGCCAGCAGAGGGGGAAGCAATCAGCCCCAGCATTTT.

The count of this clone is one. This chain connects TRBV6-4 to TRBJ2-3, with D possibly being TRBD2 (7 bases). The CDR3 contains 16 residues. Germline V gene lookup returns CDR1 MRHNA and CDR2 SNTAGT. V gave up 3 bases and J gave up 5 bases, with 18 bases separating them. For the CDR3, the DNA is TGTGCCAGCAGTGAATTGGGAGGGGGGGCCAGAGATACGCAGTATTTT. It encodes CASSELGGGARDTQYF.